This passage covers 30 T cell receptor beta chains from one sample sequenced in a study of blood T cell repertoires in COVID-19. Clones were sequenced by immunoSEQ multiplex PCR, and TCRdb holds only the in-frame ones, with some missing. The profile shows some 250,000 clones, 88% of them singletons. The sample consisted of peripheral blood. These receptors were obtained from a woman aged 40 to 55 who had recovered from COVID-19.

The rearrangement links TRBV10-2 to TRBJ1-4; TRBD1 is a possible D gene (6 bases). The germline V gene has CDR1 WSHSY and CDR2 SAAADI. The V end was cut by 6 bases, the J end by 4 bases, with 12 bases between. The CDR3 spans 14 residues. The DNA for the CDR3 is TGCGCCAGCAGCCCCAGGGGAAATAATGAAAAACTGTTTTTT. Its protein is CASSPRGNNEKLFF.

V and J are TRBV5-6 and TRBJ2-2, with 9 bases identical to TRBD1. This CDR3 is 15 amino acids long. V was clipped by 4 bases and J by 4 bases; unmatched bases: 5. Germline V gives CDR1 SGHDT, CDR2 YYEEEE. The DNA of the CDR3 is TGTGCCAGCAGCCCACAGGGGGCAGGCACCGGGGAGCTGTTTTTT. It encodes CASSPQGAGTGELFF.

This sequence joins TRBV30 and TRBJ2-5; D may be TRBD2 (6 bases). Trimming stripped 5 bases from V and 10 bases from J, with 17 bases between. Germline V lookup: CDR1 GTSNPN, CDR2 SVGIG (reference sequence). CDR3 size: 12 residues. CDR3 region: CAWFLPGRGQYF. The CDR3 DNA is TGTGCCTGGTTTCTCCCGGGGCGGGGCCAGTACTTC.

The rearrangement joins TRBV4-1 to TRBJ1-4; TRBD1 aligns across 10 bases. J lost 3 bases, V lost 3 bases, and 1 base had no gene match. This CDR3 is 15 amino acids long. CDR1 and CDR2 (germline): MGHRA, YSYEKL. The CDR3 DNA is TGCGCCAGCAGCCACGACAGGGGGCCTAATGAAAAACTGTTTTTT. Its translation: CASSHDRGPNEKLFF.

DNA for the CDR3: TGCAGTGCTAGCGACACCTACGAGCAGTACTTC. Encoded protein: CSASDTYEQYF. The chain carries TRBV20-1 and TRBJ2-7; D call uncertain. The CDR3 is made up of 11 amino acids. Trimming shortened V by 3 bases and J by 2 bases, and 5 bases separated the two germline ends. Germline CDR1 and CDR2: DFQATT and SNEGSKA (reference sequence).

Notes on this clone: The DNA is left out, because the CDR3 cannot be placed on it with certainty; the CDR3 is given as TCRdb lists it. J is TRBJ2-2 and V is TRBV28; the table's D gene call, TRBD2, was not cross checked with the DNA. Germline V gene data show CDR1 as MDHEN and CDR2 as SYDVKM. A total of 12 residues make up the CDR3, ends included. The CDR3 here is CASSFGAGELFF.

This clone came up a few times. The CDR3 nucleotides read TGCGCCAGCAGCCAAAACCCAACAGGGGTTAACACTGAAGCTTTCTTT. Its protein is CASSQNPTGVNTEAFF. V usage is TRBV5-1 and J usage is TRBJ1-1; 7 bases are shared with TRBD1. CDR1 is SGHRS, CDR2 YFSETQ, per germline. The CDR3 has 16 amino acids. J was trimmed by 2 bases and V by 4 bases; bases with no gene match: 11. Using reference TRBV5-1 and TRBJ1-1 for the parts outside the CDR3, the full variable domain is KAGVTQTPRYLIKTRGQQVTLSCSPISGHRSVSWYQQTPGQGLQFLFEYFSETQRNKGNFPGRFSGRQFSNSRSEMNVSTLELGDSALYLCASSQNPTGVNTEAFFGQGTRLTVV.

On this clone itself: Different DNA sequences within this sample yield the same CDR3. V usage is TRBV18 and J usage is TRBJ2-5; D perhaps matches TRBD1 (6 bases). Germline V CDR1 and CDR2: KGHSH, LQKENI. The CDR3 length is 14 residues. V lost 1 base and J 4 bases, leaving 10 bases between the germline ends. CDR3 protein: CASSPRGLGETQYF. The CDR3 bases are TGTGCCAGCTCACCACGGGGGCTCGGAGAGACCCAGTACTTC.

The chain uses TRBV29-1 and TRBJ1-1; the D gene is possibly TRBD1 (5 bases). V was pared by 7 bases and J by 4 bases, with 16 bases between. Germline V gives CDR1 SQVTM, CDR2 ANQGSEA. The CDR3 length is 13 residues. Here the CDR3 reads CSAPGGGGTEAFF. The DNA of the CDR3 is TGCAGCGCCCCGGGGGGGGGTGGCACTGAAGCTTTCTTT.

The chain uses TRBV9 and TRBJ2-1; 10 bases are shared with TRBD2. The CDR3 contains 14 residues. The V and J ends lost 4 bases and 5 bases, in that order; junction bases with no gene match: 3. Germline CDR1 is SGDLS and CDR2 is YYNGEE. The CDR3 DNA sequence: TGTGCCAGCAGCTGGACTAGCGGTAACAATGAGCAGTTCTTC. Its translation is CASSWTSGNNEQFF.

The chain carries TRBV7-3 and TRBJ2-5, with 14 bases identical to TRBD2. Trimming cost V 5 bases and J 5 bases; bases outside gene matches: 10. Germline CDR1 SGHTA, CDR2 FQGTGA. The CDR3 length is 17 residues. CDR3 region: CASSATGTSGSLETQYF. DNA for the CDR3: TGTGCCAGCAGCGCCACCGGGACTAGCGGGAGTTTGGAGACCCAGTACTTC.

The V gene is TRBV12-3 or TRBV12-4, the J gene TRBJ1-2; D is uncertain. CDR3 length: 13 residues. Trimming cost V 3 bases and J 8 bases, with 13 bases left between them. CDR3 in amino acids: CASSLREQWGYTF. For the CDR3, the DNA is TGTGCCAGCAGTTTGAGGGAGCAATGGGGCTACACCTTC.

The chain is built from TRBV3-1 (or the pseudogene TRBV3-2) and TRBJ2-7; 8 positions agree with TRBD2. Germline V lookup: CDR1 LGHDT, CDR2 YNNKEL (reference sequence). The V gene end was trimmed by 0 bases and the J gene end by 3 bases; junction bases not matched to a gene: 10. The CDR3 sequence is 17 residues long. Written as DNA, the CDR3 is TGTGCCAGCAGCCAAGATCCTCGGGAGGGCCTCGTCTACGAGCAGTACTTC. Protein product: CASSQDPREGLVYEQYF.

This rearrangement joins TRBV6-5 to TRBJ2-7, with TRBD2 matching over 7 bases. V was clipped by 2 bases and J by 4 bases; unmatched bases: 2. Germline V CDR1 and CDR2: MNHEY, SVGAGI. The CDR3 is 13 amino acids. The CDR3 nucleotides read TGTGCCAGCAGTTACGGGGGGGAATACGAGCAGTACTTC. Amino acids: CASSYGGEYEQYF.

This chain uses TRBV6-6 with TRBJ1-1, with D possibly TRBD1 on 5 matching bases. The CDR3 runs 16 residues. Germline CDR1 MNHNY, CDR2 SVGAGI (reference sequence). V was cut by 0 bases and J by 2 bases, with 13 bases left in between. The CDR3 loop reads CASSYSMEGPNTEAFF. CDR3 coding DNA: TGTGCCAGCAGTTACTCGATGGAGGGGCCCAACACTGAAGCTTTCTTT.

The CDR3 spells CSASWGAIETQYF. In DNA form, the CDR3 reads TGCAGTGCTAGTTGGGGAGCAATAGAGACCCAGTACTTC. The rearrangement links TRBV20-1 to TRBJ2-5; possibly TRBD2 for D (5 bases). Germline CDR1 is DFQATT and CDR2 is SNEGSKA (reference sequence). CDR3 length equals 13 residues. V was pared by 3 bases and J by 4 bases, with 12 bases between.

The chain is built from TRBV5-4 and TRBJ2-5, with TRBD1 identical over 7 bases. The CDR3 consists of 13 residues. V trimming: 1 base; J trimming: 5 bases; junction bases outside the gene matches: 2. Germline CDR1 is SGHNT and CDR2 is YYREEE (reference sequence). The CDR3, as DNA: TGTGCCAGCAGCTTGCAGGGGGTGGAGACCCAGTACTTC. Translated: CASSLQGVETQYF.

V and J are TRBV6-5 and TRBJ2-2; TRBD1 matches at 8 bases. V lost 7 bases to trimming and J lost 6 bases; unmatched junction nucleotides: 4. The CDR3 consists of 13 residues. CDR1 and CDR2 (germline): MNHEY, SVGAGI. Here the CDR3 reads CASTDRDAGELFF. CDR3 sequence (DNA): TGTGCCAGCACGGACAGGGACGCCGGGGAGCTGTTTTTT.

V usage is TRBV7-2 and J usage is TRBJ1-2, with 9 positions matching TRBD1. The CDR3 is 14 residues long. With 4 bases clipped from V and 7 bases from J, the junction kept 7 bases outside the gene matches. Germline CDR1 is SGHTA and CDR2 is FQGNSA. The CDR3 is CASSSSWTGAGYTF. The CDR3 nucleotides read TGTGCCAGCAGCTCCTCATGGACAGGGGCTGGCTACACCTTC.

This chain joins TRBV5-5 and TRBJ2-5; D is perhaps TRBD1 (5 bases). Trimming removed 1 base at V and 5 bases at J, with 12 bases between. The CDR3 is made up of 14 amino acids. Germline CDR1 SGHKS, CDR2 YYEKEE (reference sequence). The CDR3 loop is CASSLSGHAETQYF. The DNA of the CDR3 is TGTGCCAGCAGCTTGTCCGGACATGCGGAGACCCAGTACTTC.

The CDR3 here is CASSQQDRGRHGYTF. The DNA for the CDR3 is TGCGCCAGCAGCCAACAGGACAGGGGAAGGCATGGCTACACCTTC. The V gene is TRBV4-1, the J gene TRBJ1-2, with 9 bases lining up with TRBD1. V shed 2 bases, J shed 6 bases, and the junction held 7 bases outside the gene matches. The CDR3 is made up of 15 amino acids. Germline V lookup: CDR1 MGHRA, CDR2 YSYEKL.

Concerning this clone: Sequence at one end of the junction differs from germline and may be a read error. This rearrangement joins TRBV18 to TRBJ2-5; possible D gene TRBD2, 6 bases. Germline values: CDR1 KGHSH, CDR2 LQKENI. CDR3 size: 12 residues. This CDR3 reads CASSPIKGLTNF. The CDR3 DNA reads as TGTGCCAGCTCCCCCATTAAGGGACTTACAAACTTC.

This rearrangement joins TRBV3-1 (or the pseudogene TRBV3-2) to TRBJ2-7; TRBD2 matches at 12 bases. With V trimmed by 1 base and J by 1 base, 2 bases remained unmatched. Germline V lookup: CDR1 LGHDT, CDR2 YNNKEL (reference sequence). CDR3 length: 16 residues. The CDR3 here is CASSQGLAGVSYEQYV. DNA for the CDR3: TGTGCCAGCAGCCAAGGACTAGCGGGAGTGTCCTACGAGCAGTACGTC.

This clone was seen just once. V is TRBV11-3 and J is TRBJ2-5; 9 bases agree with TRBD1. The V gene end was trimmed by 5 bases and the J gene end by 4 bases; junction bases not matched to a gene: 5. The CDR3 consists of 14 residues. From germline, CDR1 is SGHNT and CDR2 YENEEA. CDR3 residues: CASSPQGAGETQYF. The CDR3 DNA reads TGTGCCAGCAGCCCACAGGGGGCTGGAGAGACCCAGTACTTC.

This chain joins TRBV14 and TRBJ1-2, with a tentative D call TRBD1 (5 bases). The V end was cut by 1 base, the J end by 2 bases, with 11 bases between. CDR3 length: 15 residues. Germline lookup yields CDR1 SGHDN and CDR2 FVKESK. DNA of the CDR3: TGTGCCAGCAGCCAAGGGGGGGTGGCAAACTATGGCTACACCTTC. Its protein is CASSQGGVANYGYTF.

This clone was seen just once. J is TRBJ2-5 and V is TRBV19; 7 nucleotides agree with TRBD1. The CDR3 spans 15 residues. The J segment lost 7 bases and the V segment lost 5 bases, leaving 13 bases of the junction unmatched. Germline V gives CDR1 LNHDA, CDR2 SQIVND (reference sequence). In DNA form, the CDR3 reads TGTGCCAGTAGTCCCCGGGACAGTTTGCGTGCGACCCAGTACTTC. Translating gives CASSPRDSLRATQYF.

The chain has TRBV10-3 and TRBJ2-3; 10 nucleotides line up with TRBD2. Germline CDR1 and CDR2: ENHRY and SYGVKD. V lost 8 bases and J lost 1; bases outside the gene matches: 6. This CDR3 spans 15 amino acids. The DNA of the CDR3 is TGTGCCATCCTACTAGCGGGACAACGCACAGATACGCAGTATTTT. Translation: CAILLAGQRTDTQYF.

CDR3 in DNA: TGTGCCAGCAGCTTGGGGCAGGGGCAATACAATGAGCAGTTCTTC. This codes for CASSLGQGQYNEQFF. The chain is built from TRBV5-5 and TRBJ2-1; maybe TRBD1 (6 bases). Germline assignment: CDR1 SGHKS and CDR2 YYEKEE (reference sequence). The CDR3 sequence is 15 residues long. Trimming shortened V by 0 bases and J by 4 bases, and 11 bases separated the two germline ends.

V usage is TRBV9 and J usage is TRBJ1-4; 11 nucleotides line up with TRBD1. The CDR3 consists of 15 residues. Germline values: CDR1 SGDLS, CDR2 YYNGEE. V dropped 3 bases and J dropped 8; count of bases not matched to a gene: 6. The CDR3 spells CASSARTGGGEKLFF. For the CDR3, the DNA is TGTGCCAGCAGCGCGAGGACAGGGGGCGGCGAAAAACTGTTTTTT.

The chain carries TRBV5-1 and TRBJ1-2; D unclear. This CDR3 is built from 16 residues. V dropped 4 bases and J dropped 6 bases, with 22 bases sitting between them. Germline V gene sequence: CDR1 SGHRS, CDR2 YFSETQ. CDR3 bases: TGCGCCAGCAGCACACCGGACTCTGCGCACACGGATGGCTACACCTTC. This codes for CASSTPDSAHTDGYTF.